These 23 T cell receptor beta chains came from one sample sequenced in a study of CD8+ T cells in alopecia areata. The sequencing template was cDNA reverse transcribed from extracted RNA. The assay was immunoSEQ multiplex PCR, and TCRdb's table has in-frame clones only and misses some. The data show about 300,000 clones, 58% seen once. As for treatment: oral pan-JAK inhibitor, 5-10 mg twice daily. The sample in question was CD4+ T cells sorted from blood, obtained at week 24, from a patient treated with tofacitinib. The receptors stem from a human donor with alopecia areata.

This clone was counted between two and nine times. The rearrangement links TRBV7-2 to TRBJ2-3; 8 nucleotides align to TRBD2. The germline V gene encodes CDR1 SGHTA and CDR2 FQGNSA. Germline trimming cut 1 base from V and 2 bases from J; bases unmatched to any gene: 2. This CDR3 spans 15 amino acids. CDR3 protein: CASSLVAGFTDTQYF. For the CDR3, the DNA is TGTGCCAGCAGCTTAGTAGCGGGGTTCACAGATACGCAGTATTTT.

The chain links TRBV10-3 to TRBJ2-3; no firm D call. V was cut by 2 bases and J by 11 bases, with 23 bases left in between. This CDR3 spans 16 amino acids. Germline loops: CDR1 ENHRY, CDR2 SYGVKD. The CDR3 DNA reads as TGTGCCATCAGTGAGCTCTCTAACCCAAATCTGGCCCAGCAGTATTTT. Protein: CAISELSNPNLAQQYF.

In this sample, this clone turned up a few times. The chain employs TRBV28 and TRBJ1-6, with a tentative D call TRBD1 (5 bases). The V end was cut by 3 bases, the J end by 15 bases, with 21 bases between. From germline, CDR1 is MDHEN and CDR2 SYDVKM. The CDR3 has 15 residues. CDR3 bases: TGTGCCAGCAGTTTTCGGACAACCCGGGGGAGTGACCTCCACTTT. It encodes CASSFRTTRGSDLHF.

The CDR3 sequence is CASNLGDRVGEQFF. The CDR3 coding sequence is TGTGCCAGCAACCTCGGGGATAGGGTAGGGGAGCAGTTCTTC. The rearrangement joins TRBV2 to TRBJ2-1, with D tentatively TRBD2 (5 bases). V was pared by 7 bases and J by 10 bases, with 20 bases between. This CDR3 is 14 amino acids long. Germline-derived CDR1 and CDR2 are SNHLY and FYNNEI.

V usage is TRBV29-1 and J usage is TRBJ2-3, with 13 bases matching TRBD2. CDR1 SQVTM and CDR2 ANQGSEA come from the germline V gene. The CDR3 consists of 14 residues. J gave up 6 bases and V 8 bases, and 8 bases lay outside the gene matches. The CDR3 coding sequence is TGCAGCATCCAGGGGACTAGCGGGACGGATACGCAGTATTTT. Its translation: CSIQGTSGTDTQYF.

This chain uses TRBV7-9 with TRBJ2-2, with no clear D. CDR1 SEHNR and CDR2 FQNEAQ come from the germline V gene (reference sequence). Between the trimmed V and J ends, which lost 4 bases and 6 bases, there was a span of 6 bases. The CDR3 spans 12 residues. The CDR3 DNA reads as TGTGCCAGCAGCTCTGAGCCCGGGGAGCTGTTTTTT. Its translation: CASSSEPGELFF.

The chain employs TRBV28 and TRBJ2-3, with D perhaps matching TRBD1 or TRBD2 (5 bases each). Trimming pared 9 bases from V and 1 base from J, leaving 17 bases between. The CDR3 covers 15 residues. Germline V gene sequence: CDR1 MDHEN, CDR2 SYDVKM. DNA for the CDR3: TGTGCCAGTAGGCCCCGGGGCCTCGGCACAGATACGCAGTATTTT. Translating gives CASRPRGLGTDTQYF.

The rearrangement joins TRBV30 to TRBJ1-6; 9 bases line up with TRBD1. Germline values: CDR1 GTSNPN, CDR2 SVGIG (reference sequence). Losses at the gene ends were 4 bases for V and 8 bases for J; bases not matched to a gene: 6. The CDR3 loop spans 14 amino acids. Written as DNA, the CDR3 is TGTGCCTGGACCCTCCGGACAGGGGATTCACCCCTCCACTTT. It yields the protein CAWTLRTGDSPLHF. The entire variable domain, with the rest obtained from reference TRBV30 and TRBJ1-6, is as follows: SQTIHQWPATLVQPVGSPLSLECTVEGTSNPNLYWYRQAAGRGLQLLFYSVGIGQISSEVPQNLSASRPQDRQFILSSKKLLLSDSGFYLCAWTLRTGDSPLHFGNGTRLTVT.

This clone has ten or more counts. The V and J genes are TRBV30 and TRBJ1-6, with D possibly matching TRBD1 (5 bases). Trimming took off 3 bases at V and 10 bases at J, with 16 bases between the two ends. This CDR3 comprises 14 residues. Germline V gene lookup returns CDR1 GTSNPN and CDR2 SVGIG (reference sequence). The CDR3, as DNA: TGTGCCTGGAGGCCCGGGGGGATTCGGTCACCCCTCCACTTT. Encoded protein: CAWRPGGIRSPLHF. Together with reference TRBV30 and TRBJ1-6, the CDR3 gives the full variable domain: SQTIHQWPATLVQPVGSPLSLECTVEGTSNPNLYWYRQAAGRGLQLLFYSVGIGQISSEVPQNLSASRPQDRQFILSSKKLLLSDSGFYLCAWRPGGIRSPLHFGNGTRLTVT.

This clone was detected only a few times. The CDR3: CASSVDSDFHEQYF. The CDR3 DNA reads TGTGCCAGCAGCGTTGACTCAGACTTCCACGAGCAGTACTTC. J is TRBJ2-7 and V is TRBV9; D not resolved. CDR3 length: 14 residues. V lost 2 bases and J lost 5, with 14 bases in between. The V gene's germline CDR1 is SGDLS and CDR2 YYNGEE. Based on the CDR3 plus reference TRBV9 and TRBJ2-7, the full variable domain is DSGVTQTPKHLITATGQRVTLRCSPRSGDLSVYWYQQSLDQGLQFLIQYYNGEERAKGNILERFSAQQFPDLHSELNLSSLELGDSALYFCASSVDSDFHEQYFGPGTRLTVT.

This clone appeared once. The chain couples TRBV27 to TRBJ1-1; TRBD1 matches at 9 bases. Per the germline V gene, CDR1 is MNHEY and CDR2 is SMNVEV (reference sequence). J lost 5 bases, V lost 2 bases, and 3 bases had no gene match. The CDR3 has 14 amino acids. For the CDR3, the DNA is TGTGCCAGCAGTTTAAAGACAGGGGGGACTGAAGCTTTCTTT. Amino acid sequence: CASSLKTGGTEAFF.

V gene TRBV4-2 combines with J gene TRBJ2-5, with D maybe TRBD2 (5 bases). V lost 4 bases and J lost 2, with 8 bases in between. Germline CDR1 is LGHNA and CDR2 is YNFKEQ. There are 13 residues in the CDR3. As DNA, the CDR3 is TGTGCCAGCAGCCCCCGACTACAAGAGACCCAGTACTTC. Translating gives CASSPRLQETQYF.

The chain employs TRBV14 and TRBJ2-1; D gene ambiguous. The CDR3 extends over 13 amino acids. With 3 bases removed from V and 5 bases from J, the gap between germline ends came to 8 bases. Germline loops: CDR1 SGHDN, CDR2 FVKESK. CDR3: CASSQKPDNEQFF. DNA of the CDR3: TGTGCCAGCAGCCAGAAACCCGACAATGAGCAGTTCTTC. Complete variable domain (other parts from reference TRBV14 and TRBJ2-1): EAGVTQFPSHSVIEKGQTVTLRCDPISGHDNLYWYRRVMGKEIKFLLHFVKESKQDESGMPNNRFLAERTGGTYSTLKVQPAELEDSGVYFCASSQKPDNEQFFGPGTRLTVL.

This chain links TRBV30 with TRBJ1-2, with a possible D match to TRBD1 (5 bases). There are 12 residues in the CDR3. V shed 2 bases and J shed 7 bases, with 11 bases lying between them. CDR1 is GTSNPN and CDR2 is SVGIG in the germline V gene (reference sequence). CDR3 in amino acids: CAWSFGTFGYTF. In DNA, the CDR3 is TGTGCCTGGAGTTTTGGGACGTTTGGCTACACCTTC.

This clone was seen a few times. This chain joins TRBV25-1 and TRBJ2-5, with D possibly called TRBD1 or TRBD2 (6 bases each). V gave up 8 bases and J gave up 4 bases, with 20 bases separating them. CDR3 size: 15 residues. CDR1 and CDR2 (germline): MGHDK, SYGVNS. The CDR3 sequence: CASSAGGGPGETQYF. The CDR3 region has the DNA TGTGCCAGCTCCGCAGGAGGGGGGCCGGGAGAGACCCAGTACTTC. Filled out from reference TRBV25-1 and TRBJ2-5, the complete variable domain reads EADIYQTPRYLVIGTGKKITLECSQTMGHDKMYWYQQDPGMELHLIHYSYGVNSTEKGDLSSESTVSRIRTEHFPLTLESARPSHTSQYLCASSAGGGPGETQYFGPGTRLLVL.

The chain links TRBV4-2 to TRBJ1-5, with D possibly being TRBD1 (5 bases). The V gene lost 0 bases and the J gene lost 3 bases, with 9 bases spanning the gap. The CDR3 consists of 15 residues. Looked up from germline, CDR1 is LGHNA and CDR2 is YNFKEQ. CDR3 bases: TGTGCCAGCAGCCAAGAAGGCAGGGACAATCAGCCCCAGCATTTT. Translated: CASSQEGRDNQPQHF.

This chain links TRBV2 with TRBJ1-2, with a possible D match to TRBD1 (5 bases). V lost 6 bases and J 2 bases, leaving 13 bases between the germline ends. Germline V gene sequence: CDR1 SNHLY, CDR2 FYNNEI. There are 14 residues in the CDR3. The CDR3: CASRKQQGNYGYTF. CDR3 nucleotide sequence: TGTGCCAGCAGGAAGCAGCAGGGAAACTATGGCTACACCTTC.

The chain has TRBV4-2 and TRBJ2-3, with 9 positions matching TRBD2. Germline-derived CDR1 and CDR2 are LGHNA and YNFKEQ. The CDR3 consists of 16 residues. The J segment lost 1 base and the V segment lost 1 base, leaving 3 bases of the junction unmatched. CDR3 DNA: TGTGCCAGCAGCCAAGGGTCTAGCGGGGGCACAGATACGCAGTATTTT. Amino acid sequence: CASSQGSSGGTDTQYF.

This chain joins TRBV7-9 and TRBJ2-5; the D is unclear. There are 14 residues in the CDR3. Trimming left V 1 base short and J 2 bases short, with 8 bases between. The germline CDR1 and CDR2 sequences are SEHNR and FQNEAQ (reference sequence). CDR3 bases: TGTGCCAGCAGCTTAGGCGGCAGTCAAGAGACCCAGTACTTC. Its protein product is CASSLGGSQETQYF.

The table lists this clone with a count of one. The rearrangement joins TRBV7-2 to TRBJ1-2; TRBD1 matches at 9 bases. J was trimmed by 8 bases and V by 3 bases; bases with no gene match: 10. This CDR3 region has 15 residues. CDR1 is SGHTA, CDR2 FQGNSA, per germline. The CDR3 spells CASSFWDREIRGYTF. The CDR3 DNA is TGTGCCAGCAGCTTCTGGGACAGGGAAATCAGGGGCTACACCTTC.

V is TRBV29-1 and J is TRBJ1-1; D gene ambiguous. Between the trimmed V and J ends, which lost 6 bases and 6 bases, there was a span of 11 bases. CDR3 length: 11 residues. Germline assignment: CDR1 SQVTM and CDR2 ANQGSEA. The CDR3 reads CSVESTAEAFF. DNA for the CDR3: TGCAGCGTAGAATCGACCGCTGAAGCTTTCTTT. The full variable domain, rest sourced from reference TRBV29-1 and TRBJ1-1, is SAVISQKPSRDICQRGTSLTIQCQVDSQVTMMFWYRQQPGQSLTLIATANQGSEATYESGFVIDKFPISRPNLTFSTLTVSNMSPEDSSIYLCSVESTAEAFFGQGTRLTVV.

The rearrangement uses TRBV5-1 and TRBJ1-2; tentatively, D is TRBD1 (5 bases). The V and J ends lost 4 bases and 5 bases respectively, with 15 bases between them. CDR1 and CDR2 from the germline V gene are SGHRS and YFSETQ. The CDR3 has 14 residues. The CDR3 nucleotides are TGCGCCAGCAGCGCAGGAGGGGCCGAGTATGGCTACACCTTC. It yields the protein CASSAGGAEYGYTF.

This clone showed up just a few times. The genes are TRBV5-4 and TRBJ1-1; no clear D. V dropped 2 bases and J dropped 7 bases, with 9 bases sitting between them. This CDR3 spans 12 amino acids. CDR1 and CDR2 from the germline V gene are SGHNT and YYREEE (reference sequence). CDR3 bases: TGTGCCAGCAGCTTCGGTGATGGTGAAGCTTTCTTT. Its protein product is CASSFGDGEAFF.